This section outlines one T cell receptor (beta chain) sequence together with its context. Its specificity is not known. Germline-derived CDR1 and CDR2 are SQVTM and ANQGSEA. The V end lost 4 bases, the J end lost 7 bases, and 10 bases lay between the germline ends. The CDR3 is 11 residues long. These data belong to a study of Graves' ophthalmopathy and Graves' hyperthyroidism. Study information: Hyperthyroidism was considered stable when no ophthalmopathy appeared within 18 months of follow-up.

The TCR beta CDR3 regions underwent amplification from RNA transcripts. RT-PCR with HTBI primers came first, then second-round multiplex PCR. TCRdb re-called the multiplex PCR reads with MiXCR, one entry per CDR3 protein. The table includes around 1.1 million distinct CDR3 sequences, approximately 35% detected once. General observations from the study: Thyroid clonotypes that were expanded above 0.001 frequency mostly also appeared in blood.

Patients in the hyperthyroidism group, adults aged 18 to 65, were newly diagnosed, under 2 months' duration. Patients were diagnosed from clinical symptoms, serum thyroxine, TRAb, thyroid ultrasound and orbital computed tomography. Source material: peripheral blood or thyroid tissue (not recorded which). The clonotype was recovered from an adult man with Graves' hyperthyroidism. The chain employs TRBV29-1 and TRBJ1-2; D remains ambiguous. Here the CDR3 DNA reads TGCAGCGTTGTTCGCGATGGTGGCTACACCTTC. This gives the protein CSVVRDGGYTF.